This T cell receptor (beta chain) was profiled in a study of T cell changes during pregnancy in multiple sclerosis. Germline lookup yields CDR1 SGHDT and CDR2 YYEEEE. CDR3 length: 15 residues. Trimming pared 7 bases from V and 7 bases from J, leaving 22 bases between. The data were produced by immunoSEQ multiplex PCR, yet TCRdb's version contains in-frame clones alone and is incomplete. The sample comprises roughly 24,000 clones, 75% to 90% of which are singletons, and 6.5% to 9.5% rests with the top ten. This clone rates as medium-sized. Distinct nucleotide sequences in the sample also encode this CDR3.

The TCR comes from a female donor in good health, enrolled as a control in a pregnancy study. The specimen comprised CD8+ T cells from peripheral blood mononuclear cells, sampled in the first trimester of pregnancy. The chain joins TRBV5-6 to TRBJ2-3; D may be TRBD1 (10 bases). The CDR3 sequence is CASAGGDRGRYTQYF. DNA of the CDR3: TGTGCCAGCGCGGGGGGGGACAGGGGTCGGTATACGCAGTATTTT.